This TCR beta chain is drawn from a study of blood T cells in healthy people across ages (dated by TCRdb to the mid-2010s). About the investigation overall: In model experiments, roughly one uniquely barcoded TCR beta cDNA molecule per two T cells was captured by template switching. The donors were divided into four age groups: young (average around 16 years), middle-aged (almost 40), aged (around 67) and long-lived (about 84). To track age-related changes in TCR beta repertoire diversity, the study relied on deep sequencing normalized with unique cDNA molecular identifiers. The study analyzed two additional independent replicas of 1 million unique cDNA reads from the same blood draw for two donors, one aged 18 to 29 and one aged 80 or older. General findings and caveats noted by the study authors: Estimates of total diversity based on one million sequenced T cells were regarded as lower bounds and as underestimates. Because profiling used bulk unsorted PBMCs, naive and antigen-experienced compartments could not be compared conclusively. Observed TCR beta diversity per million T cells fell roughly linearly with age, and a significant reduction was already apparent by age about 38. Because the CMV infection status of the donors was unknown, age-related changes in expanded clonotypes may potentially have been confounded. Compared with the aged group, more naive CD4+ T cells, fewer expanded clones and increased TCR diversity were shown by the long-lived group, suggesting age selection. Observed TCR beta diversity correlated strongly with the percentage of naive T cells measured by flow cytometry.

V loses 3 bases of germline sequence and J loses 0 bases, and the interval between the two ends is 7 bases. Counted from cysteine to phenylalanine, this CDR3 has 14 amino acids. Just CDR3 DNA is preserved here, 42 bases in frame from base 1. CDR1 and CDR2 are drawn from the germline V gene: KGHDR, SFDVKD. As concerns this clonotype: Its antigen has not been determined. Base qualities are missing; no much larger clone stands one base away.

Donors were 30 to 45 systemically healthy Caucasian individuals from Russia aged roughly 6 to 90 years. Each donor gave approximately 10 milliliters of peripheral blood, collected into EDTA-treated Vacutainer tubes. Ficoll-Paque density-gradient centrifugation was used to isolate PBMCs, with at least 6.5 million obtained per sample. Total RNA, at least 6 micrograms per sample, was extracted from PBMCs with Trizol reagent. For every donor, flow cytometry on a PBMC aliquot measured the percentage of naive CD45RAhigh/CD27high T cells. Receptor libraries were prepared by 5' RACE. Sequenced using an Illumina HiSeq 2500. The second PCR ran for roughly 6 to 11 cycles and used a J-beta primer mix along with a sample-barcoded 5' primer. A template-switch 5' adaptor carrying 12 random nucleotides introduced a unique molecular identifier onto each TCR beta cDNA molecule. At least 2.5 million CDR3-containing paired-end reads were obtained from each sample. First-strand cDNA synthesis was performed from all RNA using the Mint cDNA synthesis kit, with priming by a TRBC-specific oligonucleotide. Following uracil-DNA glycosylase treatment, a first 18-cycle PCR with universal primers M1SS and BC2_uni_R was performed on all cDNA. As for the original processing: For normalization, 1 million high-quality reads were randomly selected from each sample, with every read carrying a distinct molecular identifier. Instead of being binned into consensus sequences, reads that shared molecular identifiers were thrown out. MiTCR, set to a Q25 quality threshold and the strictest error-elimination algorithm, was used for CDR3 identification, clonotype clustering and error correction. A nonparametric unseen species model with Euler transformation was used to estimate a lower bound on total TCR beta diversity. The raw public reads went through TCRdb reprocessing: fastp at Q25, MiXCR clone calling, in-frame beta chains kept. Rows are unified per CDR3 protein, each entry keeping the most common DNA and genes. The authors' filters were not applied to this entry. In this sample the table shows approximately 780,000 distinct CDR3 sequences, about a quarter of which occur a single time. Of the sample, around 2.9% is held by the ten largest clones.

A further study also used this sample, focusing on T cells of mothers and their children. That second publication adds: The donors were nine systemically healthy Caucasian individuals, made up of three mothers and their six children. cDNA synthesis consumed the entire amount of extracted RNA, loaded at approximately 1.6 ug RNA in each 15 ul reaction. In the second PCR, sample barcodes and 2-4 random nucleotides were introduced via the M1S primer. Each mother yielded over 10 million TCR beta CDR3 reads and each child some 3 million reads. TCR recombination output is similarly shaped by thymic selection in related and unrelated pairs, with a minor effect exerted by inherited differences. Normalized repertoire overlap was always found to be slightly, but never significantly, higher in related mother-child pairs than in unrelated mother-child pairs. No persistent microchimeric T cell clones were detected, at a sensitivity of around 97 clones per million clonotypes. To look for features that set related mother-child pairs apart from unrelated individuals, the researchers ran deep NGS to compare the TCR beta repertoires of mothers and children. On average, the children were approximately 11 +/- 4 years old, while the mothers were approximately 40 +/- 4 years old. After adapters were ligated using NEBNext reagents, the libraries underwent 100+100 nt paired-end sequencing on an Illumina HiSeq 2000. To prevent cross-contamination, the mother and child libraries were prepared one month apart and sequenced in separate runs. Each donor had between 500,000 and 2,000,000 distinct TCR beta clonotypes identified. Naive TCR beta clonotypes were estimated from low-frequency clonotypes matched to each donor's FACS-determined naive share, without sorting.

Rearrangement joined TRBV24-1 to TRBJ1-1; the D gene cannot be resolved reliably. The sequenced material came from blood. The receptor's source is a boy between 10 and 17 years old in good health. Here the CDR3 is given as CATSDRAVNTEAFF. The sequenced DNA is TGTGCCACCAGTGATCGGGCAGTGAACACTGAAGCTTTCTTT.